This T cell receptor beta chain derives from a study of patients and donors after allogeneic stem cell transplantation. TCRdb re-called the RT-PCR reads through MiXCR, storing one row per CDR3 protein. This sample has about 57,000 distinct CDR3 sequences, with approximately 12% found just once. Sequencing was carried out using blood, either unsorted or a sorted T cell fraction (not recorded which). The clonotype was recovered from a human donor who was either an allogeneic HSCT recipient or a stem cell or donor lymphocyte infusion donor (not recorded which). It is not recorded whose cells these are; they may come from a transplant donor.

CDR3 in DNA: TGTGCCAGCAGAGGGACTAGCGGGAGTTACGAGCAGTACTTC. It encodes CASRGTSGSYEQYF. The gene calls are TRBV12-3 or TRBV12-4 and TRBJ2-7; 14 bases line up with TRBD2. Unmatched junction bases numbered 2, after V lost 6 bases and J lost 4 bases. The CDR3 is 14 amino acids.